These 32 T cell receptor beta chains originate from one sample sequenced in a study of lymphopenia after photon versus proton radiotherapy. Here immunoSEQ multiplex PCR was the method, and the copy in TCRdb shows in-frame clones only, minus some. The sample has more than 70,000 clones, about 86% seen once. The sequencing here drew on peripheral blood, taken from a patient treated with proton-based radiotherapy. The receptors shown here come from a man aged 55 to 69 with pancreatic cancer.

The chain combines TRBV6-5 with TRBJ1-1; D is uncertain. This CDR3 is 14 amino acids long. In germline, CDR1 is MNHEY, CDR2 SVGAGI. V lost 4 bases, J lost 0 bases, and 9 bases lay in between. Here the CDR3 DNA reads TGTGCCAGCAGTTCCAACGTCATGAACACTGAAGCTTTCTTT. Encoded protein: CASSSNVMNTEAFF.

The chain recombines TRBV2 with TRBJ2-7, with a weak D call TRBD1 (6 bases). Trimming removed 6 bases at V and 0 bases at J, with 12 bases between. The CDR3 contains 14 residues. From germline, CDR1 is SNHLY and CDR2 FYNNEI. The CDR3 region is CASRDRFISYEQYF. The CDR3 DNA sequence: TGTGCCAGCAGAGACAGGTTTATCTCCTACGAGCAGTACTTC.

The chain uses TRBV4-1 and TRBJ2-3, with TRBD2 matching 10 bases. Germline CDR1 is MGHRA and CDR2 is YSYEKL. The trim removed 0 bases at V and 0 bases at J, leaving 6 bases unmatched. The CDR3 contains 18 residues. The CDR3 DNA reads as TGCGCCAGCAGCCAAGAGGCTAGCGGGGGCTCTAGCACAGATACGCAGTATTTT. Translating gives CASSQEASGGSSTDTQYF.

This chain links TRBV6-4 with TRBJ2-3; D ambiguous. The V end was cut by 5 bases, the J end by 5 bases, with 14 bases between. This CDR3 comprises 14 residues. The germline CDR1 and CDR2 sequences are MRHNA and SNTAGT. The CDR3 DNA is TGTGCCAGCAGTTTGAACGGGTTTGGAGATACGCAGTATTTT. Translating gives CASSLNGFGDTQYF.

The table lists this clone with a count of one. The V and J genes are TRBV11-2 and TRBJ2-7; D is perhaps TRBD2 (5 bases). Trimming removed 2 bases at V and 5 bases at J, with 22 bases between. CDR3 length: 17 residues. From germline, CDR1 is SGHAT and CDR2 FQNNGV. The CDR3 reads CASSLFSVAEDGDEQYF. The CDR3 DNA follows: TGTGCCAGCAGCTTATTTTCGGTTGCGGAGGACGGCGACGAGCAGTACTTC.

The rearrangement joins TRBV6-1 to TRBJ1-5; D gene unclear. The CDR3 runs to 13 residues. Germline CDR1 reads MNHNS; CDR2 reads SASEGT. Trimming removed 4 bases at V and 0 bases at J, with 4 bases between. The CDR3 bases are TGTGCCAGCAGTGTACTTAGCAATCAGCCCCAGCATTTT. The encoded protein is CASSVLSNQPQHF.

J is TRBJ1-3 and V is TRBV5-6; D is unresolved. The CDR3 has 16 residues. CDR1 and CDR2 (germline): SGHDT, YYEEEE. V was cut by 4 bases and J by 0 bases, with 14 bases left in between. The CDR3 is CASSPPGGVSGNTIYF. CDR3 in DNA: TGTGCCAGCAGCCCTCCCGGCGGGGTCTCTGGAAACACCATATATTTT.

The chain couples TRBV5-1 to TRBJ2-7; D perhaps matches TRBD1 (7 bases). The CDR3 contains 15 residues. The V gene's germline CDR1 is SGHRS and CDR2 YFSETQ. V shed 4 bases and J shed 5 bases, with 19 bases lying between them. The CDR3 reads CASSGGGQRRDEQYF. DNA for the CDR3: TGCGCCAGCAGCGGTGGGGGACAGCGGAGGGACGAGCAGTACTTC.

V is TRBV5-1 and J is TRBJ2-6, with D unclear. This CDR3 comprises 15 residues. V was trimmed by 1 base and J by 2 bases, leaving 7 bases between them. CDR1 SGHRS and CDR2 YFSETQ come from the germline V gene. The CDR3 sequence is CASSLSVAGANVLTF. CDR3 sequence (DNA): TGCGCCAGCAGCTTGTCAGTTGCTGGGGCCAACGTCCTGACTTTC.

This clone was observed once. V gene TRBV6-5 combines with J gene TRBJ1-2; no clear D. CDR1 and CDR2 from the germline V gene are MNHEY and SVGAGI. This CDR3 spans 13 amino acids. V lost 2 bases and J lost 2, with 6 bases in between. This CDR3 is CASSYSTNYGYTF. The CDR3 DNA follows: TGTGCCAGCAGTTACAGCACCAACTATGGCTACACCTTC.

The chain combines TRBV5-4 with TRBJ1-4; D unresolved. The germline V and J ends were trimmed by 2 bases and 5 bases, with 7 bases remaining between them. This CDR3 spans 13 amino acids. CDR1 and CDR2 from the germline V gene are SGHNT and YYREEE (reference sequence). The CDR3 DNA follows: TGTGCCAGCAGCTTTGGGGTGAATGAAAAACTGTTTTTT. It translates to CASSFGVNEKLFF.

This clone was picked up one time. V and J are TRBV7-9 and TRBJ2-7; 8 bases align to TRBD2. Per the germline V gene, CDR1 is SEHNR and CDR2 is FQNEAQ (reference sequence). V dropped 1 base and J dropped 3; count of bases not matched to a gene: 5. This CDR3 comprises 15 residues. This chain's CDR3 is CASSLVAAGGYEQYF. CDR3 nucleotides: TGTGCCAGCAGCTTAGTTGCCGCGGGGGGCTACGAGCAGTACTTC. Full variable domain (missing parts from reference TRBV7-9 and TRBJ2-7): DTGVSQNPRHKITKRGQNVTFRCDPISEHNRLYWYRQTLGQGPEFLTYFQNEAQLEKSRLLSDRFSAERPKGSFSTLEIQRTEQGDSAMYLCASSLVAAGGYEQYFGPGTRLTVT.

V usage is TRBV5-4 and J usage is TRBJ2-3; 8 bases are a match to TRBD1. This CDR3 is 15 amino acids long. Germline V gene lookup returns CDR1 SGHNT and CDR2 YYREEE (reference sequence). Trimming took 5 bases from V and 2 from J; bases not matched to a gene: 7. The CDR3 region has the DNA TGTGCCAGCAGACACGGACAGGGCCCCACAGATACGCAGTATTTT. Translation gives CASRHGQGPTDTQYF.

The chain joins TRBV29-1 to TRBJ1-4; D might be TRBD1 (6 bases). The length of the CDR3 is 11 residues. The V and J ends lost 3 bases and 7 bases respectively, with 6 bases between them. CDR1 is SQVTM, CDR2 ANQGSEA, per germline. The CDR3 loop is CSVDRGEKLFF. CDR3 DNA sequence: TGCAGCGTTGACAGGGGTGAAAAACTGTTTTTT. The variable domain in full, completed from reference TRBV29-1 and TRBJ1-4, reads SAVISQKPSRDICQRGTSLTIQCQVDSQVTMMFWYRQQPGQSLTLIATANQGSEATYESGFVIDKFPISRPNLTFSTLTVSNMSPEDSSIYLCSVDRGEKLFFGSGTQLSVL.

This CDR3 reads CASSRASGANEQFF. The CDR3 region has the DNA TGTGCCAGTAGTAGGGCTAGCGGGGCCAATGAGCAGTTCTTC. The chain combines TRBV19 with TRBJ2-1; 9 bases agree with TRBD2. Germline lookup yields CDR1 LNHDA and CDR2 SQIVND (reference sequence). CDR3 size: 14 residues. V was pared by 4 bases and J by 6 bases, with 4 bases of the junction left unmatched.

The CDR3 region has the DNA TGCGCCAGCAGCCAAGATGGAGCGGGAAGCTCTGGAAACACCATATATTTT. It encodes CASSQDGAGSSGNTIYF. The genes are TRBV4-3 and TRBJ1-3; D remains ambiguous. The ends were cut back, 0 bases at V and 0 bases at J, with 12 bases in the middle. CDR1 is LGHNA, CDR2 YSLEER, per germline. The CDR3 spans 17 residues.

This clone was detected only once. The V gene is TRBV19, the J gene TRBJ1-5; D gene unclear. In germline, CDR1 is LNHDA, CDR2 SQIVND (reference sequence). CDR3 length: 13 amino acids. The ends were cut back, 4 bases at V and 7 bases at J, with 11 bases in the middle. CDR3 sequence (DNA): TGTGCCAGTAGTAGGTCCAGTCCGCAGCCCCAGCATTTT. Its protein product is CASSRSSPQPQHF.

The gene calls are TRBV7-6 and TRBJ2-1; D is ambiguous. Trimming shortened V by 4 bases and J by 8 bases, and 9 bases separated the two germline ends. CDR1 SGHVS and CDR2 FNYEAQ come from the germline V gene. The CDR3 is 12 amino acids. Here the CDR3 DNA reads TGTGCCAGCAGCTCTCCGAGCTATGAGCAGTTCTTC. It is translated as CASSSPSYEQFF.

V usage is TRBV27 and J usage is TRBJ2-7, with D perhaps matching TRBD1 or TRBD2 (5 bases each). Trimming cost V 0 bases and J 5 bases, with 14 bases left between them. There are 15 residues in the CDR3. The germline V gene encodes CDR1 MNHEY and CDR2 SMNVEV (reference sequence). This chain's CDR3 is CASSLSGVLHDEQYF. The CDR3 DNA sequence: TGTGCCAGCAGTTTATCGGGGGTCCTCCATGACGAGCAGTACTTC.

A remark on this clone: The same CDR3 is also encoded by other DNA sequences in this sample. This chain connects TRBV7-9 to TRBJ2-7, with D tentatively TRBD1 or TRBD2 (6 bases each). CDR3 length: 13 residues. Germline loops: CDR1 SEHNR, CDR2 FQNEAQ (reference sequence). V was shortened by 5 bases and J by 7 bases, with 15 bases between the two germline ends. For the CDR3, the DNA is TGTGCCAGCAGCGGGGGGCCTTCGAGGGAGCAGTACTTC. This encodes CASSGGPSREQYF.

This clone has just a few counts. The J gene is TRBJ1-1, the V gene TRBV13; TRBD1 might be the D (6 bases). The CDR3 sequence is 14 residues long. Deletions cut 5 bases from V and 0 bases from J, with 10 bases between. Germline V gene sequence: CDR1 PRHDT, CDR2 FYEKMQ (reference sequence). This chain's CDR3 is CASSQGNMNTEAFF. The CDR3 DNA reads TGTGCCAGCAGCCAGGGGAATATGAACACTGAAGCTTTCTTT.

V usage is TRBV2 and J usage is TRBJ2-1, with 8 bases identical to TRBD2. The CDR3 spans 13 residues. Germline assignment: CDR1 SNHLY and CDR2 FYNNEI. The ends lost 8 bases at V and 6 bases at J; junction bases unmatched: 6. The CDR3 DNA follows: TGTGCCAGCGGTCGGGAGGGCCGCAATGAGCAGTTCTTC. Translated, it gives CASGREGRNEQFF. The full variable domain, rest sourced from reference TRBV2 and TRBJ2-1, is EPEVTQTPSHQVTQMGQEVILRCVPISNHLYFYWYRQILGQKVEFLVSFYNNEISEKSEIFDDQFSVERPDGSNFTLKIRSTKLEDSAMYFCASGREGRNEQFFGPGTRLTVL.

The chain carries TRBV27 and TRBJ2-7, with TRBD2 identical over 13 bases. CDR3 length equals 15 residues. CDR1 is MNHEY and CDR2 is SMNVEV in the germline V gene (reference sequence). The V segment lost 6 bases and the J segment 7 bases; nucleotides outside the gene matches: 9. CDR3 DNA sequence: TGTGCCAGCAGCAAGGGACTAGCGGGAAAAGTTGAGCAGTACTTC. As protein: CASSKGLAGKVEQYF.

V usage is TRBV4-2 and J usage is TRBJ2-7, with 10 bases fitting TRBD2. Germline-derived CDR1 and CDR2 are LGHNA and YNFKEQ. Unmatched junction bases numbered 13, after V lost 1 base and J lost 4 bases. The CDR3 is 18 residues long. This chain's CDR3 is CASSQGAGGHQSSYEQYF. CDR3 DNA sequence: TGTGCCAGCAGCCAAGGAGCGGGAGGGCACCAATCATCGTACGAGCAGTACTTC.

The chain carries TRBV5-1 and TRBJ2-1, with D hard to call. Germline CDR1 SGHRS, CDR2 YFSETQ. The ends were cut back, 0 bases at V and 10 bases at J, with 11 bases in the middle. The CDR3 covers 13 residues. As DNA, the CDR3 is TGCGCCAGCAGCTTGGTCGGAAAGGAGGAGCAGTTCTTC. This codes for CASSLVGKEEQFF.

This CDR3 is CASSKGRIYTDTQYF. As DNA, the CDR3 is TGTGCCAGCAGCAAAGGACGGATCTACACAGATACGCAGTATTTT. The chain combines TRBV21-1 with TRBJ2-3. TRBV21-1 is assigned pseudogene status. The CDR3 spans 15 residues.

This chain connects TRBV4-1 to TRBJ2-3; D not resolved. Germline CDR1 reads MGHRA; CDR2 reads YSYEKL. CDR3 length: 15 amino acids. V was shortened by 1 base and J by 1 base, with 9 bases between the two germline ends. CDR3 in amino acids: CASSQAGLRTDTQYF. CDR3 coding DNA: TGCGCCAGCAGCCAAGCGGGCCTACGCACAGATACGCAGTATTTT.

The chain employs TRBV6-1 and TRBJ1-1; D not resolved. CDR3 length: 15 residues. V lost 7 bases to trimming and J lost 0 bases, with 15 bases between them. Germline loops: CDR1 MNHNS, CDR2 SASEGT. The CDR3 reads CASTPSAMMNTEAFF. CDR3 nucleotides: TGTGCCAGCACCCCGTCAGCTATGATGAACACTGAAGCTTTCTTT.

The V gene is TRBV15, the J gene TRBJ2-7; no firm D call. Germline CDR1 and CDR2: LNHNV and YYDKDF (reference sequence). CDR3 length: 13 residues. V dropped 3 bases and J dropped 2 bases, with 8 bases sitting between them. The CDR3 nucleotides read TGTGCCACCAGCAGCTTACCCCCCTACGAGCAGTACTTC. Translation: CATSSLPPYEQYF.

The chain employs TRBV7-8 and TRBJ2-1, with 15 bases lining up with TRBD2. Germline V gene lookup returns CDR1 SGHVS and CDR2 FQNEAQ. The CDR3 contains 18 residues. The J segment lost 7 bases and the V segment lost 5 bases, leaving 12 bases of the junction unmatched. CDR3 DNA sequence: TGTGCCAGCAGCGCCGGACTAGCGGGAGGGTCGTACCATAATGAGCAGTTCTTC. Translating it yields CASSAGLAGGSYHNEQFF. Full variable domain (missing parts from reference TRBV7-8 and TRBJ2-1): GAGVSQSPRYKVAKRGQDVALRCDPISGHVSLFWYQQALGQGPEFLTYFQNEAQLDKSGLPSDRFFAERPEGSVSTLKIQRTQQEDSAVYLCASSAGLAGGSYHNEQFFGPGTRLTVL.

This chain links TRBV11-2 with TRBJ2-1; 11 positions match TRBD2. The CDR3 loop spans 13 amino acids. V trimming: 3 bases; J trimming: 15 bases; junction bases outside the gene matches: 7. Germline V gene data show CDR1 as SGHAT and CDR2 as FQNNGV. In nucleotides, the CDR3 is TGTGCCAGCAGCTTCGGGACTAGCGGCCTTAGGTTCTTC. Its protein product is CASSFGTSGLRFF. Full variable domain (missing parts from reference TRBV11-2 and TRBJ2-1): EAGVAQSPRYKIIEKRQSVAFWCNPISGHATLYWYQQILGQGPKLLIQFQNNGVVDDSQLPKDRFSAERLKGVDSTLKIQPAKLEDSAVYLCASSFGTSGLRFFGPGTRLTVL.

The chain carries TRBV6-1 and TRBJ2-7, with 7 bases that match TRBD1. J lost 3 bases, V lost 8 bases, and 13 bases had no gene match. Germline values: CDR1 MNHNS, CDR2 SASEGT. The CDR3 is 15 amino acids. The DNA for the CDR3 is TGTGCCAGCCAGGTGGGTCCCGGGACAGACTACGAGCAGTACTTC. Translated, it gives CASQVGPGTDYEQYF.